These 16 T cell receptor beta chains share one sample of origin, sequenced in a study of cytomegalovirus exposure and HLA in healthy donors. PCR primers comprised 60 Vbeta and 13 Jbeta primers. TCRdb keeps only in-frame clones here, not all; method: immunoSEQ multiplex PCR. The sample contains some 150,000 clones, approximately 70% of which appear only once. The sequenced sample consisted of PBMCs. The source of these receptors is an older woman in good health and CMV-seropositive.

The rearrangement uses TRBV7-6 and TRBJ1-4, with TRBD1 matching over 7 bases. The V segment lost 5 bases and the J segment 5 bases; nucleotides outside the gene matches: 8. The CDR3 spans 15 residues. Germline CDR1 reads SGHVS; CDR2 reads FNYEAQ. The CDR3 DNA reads TGTGCCAGCAGCACAGGGACAGCGCAGAATGAAAAACTGTTTTTT. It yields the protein CASSTGTAQNEKLFF. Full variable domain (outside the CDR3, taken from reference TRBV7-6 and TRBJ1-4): GAGVSQSPRYKVTKRGQDVALRCDPISGHVSLYWYRQALGQGPEFLTYFNYEAQQDKSGLPNDRFSAERPEGSISTLTIQRTEQRDSAMYRCASSTGTAQNEKLFFGSGTQLSVL.

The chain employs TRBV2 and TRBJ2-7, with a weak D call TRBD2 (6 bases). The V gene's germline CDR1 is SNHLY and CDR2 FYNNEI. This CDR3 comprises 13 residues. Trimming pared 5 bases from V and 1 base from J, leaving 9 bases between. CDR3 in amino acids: CASSTSRSYEQYF. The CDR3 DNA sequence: TGTGCCAGCAGTACTAGCAGGTCCTACGAGCAGTACTTC. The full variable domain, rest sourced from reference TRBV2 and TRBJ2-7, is EPEVTQTPSHQVTQMGQEVILRCVPISNHLYFYWYRQILGQKVEFLVSFYNNEISEKSEIFDDQFSVERPDGSNFTLKIRSTKLEDSAMYFCASSTSRSYEQYFGPGTRLTVT.

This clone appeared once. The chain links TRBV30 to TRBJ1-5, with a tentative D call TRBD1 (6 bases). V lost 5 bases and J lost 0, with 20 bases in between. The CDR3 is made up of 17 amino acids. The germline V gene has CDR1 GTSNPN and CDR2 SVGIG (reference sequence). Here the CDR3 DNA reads TGTGCCTGGTCTCCCGACAGGACACCATATAGCAATCAGCCCCAGCATTTT. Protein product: CAWSPDRTPYSNQPQHF.

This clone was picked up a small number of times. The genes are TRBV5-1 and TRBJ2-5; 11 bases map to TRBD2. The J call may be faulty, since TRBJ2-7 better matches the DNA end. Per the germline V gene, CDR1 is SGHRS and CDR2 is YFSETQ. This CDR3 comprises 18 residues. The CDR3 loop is CASSGGRGLAESTREQYF. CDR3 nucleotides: TGCGCCAGCAGCGGGGGACGGGGACTAGCGGAATCCACCCGCGAGCAGTACTTC.

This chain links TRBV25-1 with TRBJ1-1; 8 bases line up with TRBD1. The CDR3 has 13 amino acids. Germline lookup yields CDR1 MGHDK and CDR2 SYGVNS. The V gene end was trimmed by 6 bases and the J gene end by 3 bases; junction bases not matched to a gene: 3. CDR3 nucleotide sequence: TGTGCCAGCAGGGGGGGACAGGACACTGAAGCTTTCTTT. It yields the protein CASRGGQDTEAFF.

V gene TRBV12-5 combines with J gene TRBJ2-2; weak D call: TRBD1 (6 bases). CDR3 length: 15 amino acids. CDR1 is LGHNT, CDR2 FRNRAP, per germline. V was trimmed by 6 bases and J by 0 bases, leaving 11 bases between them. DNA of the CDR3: TGTGCTAGTGGACTCCGGGACACGAACACCGGGGAGCTGTTTTTT. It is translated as CASGLRDTNTGELFF.

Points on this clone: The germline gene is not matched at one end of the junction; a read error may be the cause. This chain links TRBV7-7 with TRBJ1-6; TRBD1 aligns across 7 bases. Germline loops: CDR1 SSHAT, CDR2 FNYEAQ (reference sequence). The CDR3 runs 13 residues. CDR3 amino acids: CASSQTGNSPLHF. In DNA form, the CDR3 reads TGTGCTAGCAGTCAGACAGGGAATTCACCCCTCCACTTT.

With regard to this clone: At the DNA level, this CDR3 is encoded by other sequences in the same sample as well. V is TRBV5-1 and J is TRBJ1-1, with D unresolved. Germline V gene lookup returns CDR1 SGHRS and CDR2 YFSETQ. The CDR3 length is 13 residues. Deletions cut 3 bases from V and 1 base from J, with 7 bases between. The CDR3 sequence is CASSSPGNTEAFF. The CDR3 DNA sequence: TGCGCCAGCAGCTCACCAGGGAACACTGAAGCTTTCTTT.

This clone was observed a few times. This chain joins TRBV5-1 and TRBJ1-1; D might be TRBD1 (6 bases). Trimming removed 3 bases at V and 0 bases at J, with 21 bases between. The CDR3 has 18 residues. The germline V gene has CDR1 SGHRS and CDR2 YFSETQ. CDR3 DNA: TGCGCCAGCAGCTCTCAAGGTGGCAGGGGAGGGATGAACACTGAAGCTTTCTTT. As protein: CASSSQGGRGGMNTEAFF.

CDR3 coding DNA: TGTGCCAGTACCCCTCCCAGGGGCGGGTATGGCTACACCTTC. Translating it yields CASTPPRGGYGYTF. The chain links TRBV19 to TRBJ1-2; D might be TRBD1 (6 bases). The germline gives CDR1 LNHDA, CDR2 SQIVND (reference sequence). The CDR3 length is 14 residues. Deletions cut 7 bases from V and 5 bases from J, with 17 bases between.

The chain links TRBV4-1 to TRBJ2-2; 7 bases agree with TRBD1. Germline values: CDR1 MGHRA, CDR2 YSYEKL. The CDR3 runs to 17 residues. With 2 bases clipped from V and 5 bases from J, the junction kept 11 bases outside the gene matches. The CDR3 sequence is CASSQPPGQRSTGELFF. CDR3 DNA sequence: TGCGCCAGCAGCCAACCCCCGGGACAGCGTTCGACCGGGGAGCTGTTTTTT.

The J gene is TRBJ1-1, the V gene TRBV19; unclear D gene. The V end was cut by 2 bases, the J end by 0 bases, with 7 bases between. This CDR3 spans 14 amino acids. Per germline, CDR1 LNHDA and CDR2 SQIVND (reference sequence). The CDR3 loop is CASSISHLNTEAFF. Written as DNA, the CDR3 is TGTGCCAGTAGTATATCACACCTGAACACTGAAGCTTTCTTT.

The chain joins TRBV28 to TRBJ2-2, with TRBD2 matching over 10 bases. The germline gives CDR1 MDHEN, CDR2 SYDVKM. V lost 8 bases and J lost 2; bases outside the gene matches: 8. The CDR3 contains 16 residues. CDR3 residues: CASHKLAGSNTGELFF. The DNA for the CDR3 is TGTGCCAGCCACAAACTAGCGGGATCCAACACCGGGGAGCTGTTTTTT.

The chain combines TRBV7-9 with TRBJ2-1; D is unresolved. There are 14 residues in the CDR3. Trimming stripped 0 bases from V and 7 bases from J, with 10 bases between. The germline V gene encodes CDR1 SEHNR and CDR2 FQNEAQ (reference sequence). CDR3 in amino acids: CASSLAGPRNEQFF. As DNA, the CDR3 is TGTGCCAGCAGCTTAGCCGGCCCTAGGAATGAGCAGTTCTTC.

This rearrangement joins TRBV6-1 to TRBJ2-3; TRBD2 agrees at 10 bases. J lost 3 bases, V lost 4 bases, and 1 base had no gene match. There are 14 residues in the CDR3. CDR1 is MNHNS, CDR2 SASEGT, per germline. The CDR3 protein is CASSASGRTDTQYF. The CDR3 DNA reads TGTGCCAGCAGTGCTAGCGGGAGAACAGATACGCAGTATTTT.

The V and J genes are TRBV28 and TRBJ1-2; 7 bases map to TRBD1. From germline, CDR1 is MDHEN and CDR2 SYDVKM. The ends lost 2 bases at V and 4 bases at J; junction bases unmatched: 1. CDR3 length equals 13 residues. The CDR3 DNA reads TGTGCCAGCAGTTTACCAGGGGGCTATGGCTACACCTTC. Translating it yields CASSLPGGYGYTF.